Listed here are 13 T cell receptor beta chains from one sample, sequenced in a study of cytomegalovirus exposure and HLA in healthy donors. Primers: 60 Vbeta forward and 13 Jbeta reverse. The data were produced by immunoSEQ multiplex PCR, yet TCRdb's version contains in-frame clones alone and is incomplete. The profile shows over 150,000 clones, roughly 80% of them singletons. What was sequenced was PBMCs. These receptor sequences come from a woman aged 45-65 years in good health and CMV-seropositive.

This clone has more than one count but fewer than ten. The chain carries TRBV5-1 and TRBJ2-5; TRBD2 aligns across 14 bases. Germline V lookup: CDR1 SGHRS, CDR2 YFSETQ. With 4 bases clipped from V and 2 bases from J, the junction kept 10 bases outside the gene matches. CDR3 length: 18 amino acids. The CDR3 coding sequence is TGCGCCAGCAGCCAACGACTAGCGGGGGGGCAACTACAAGAGACCCAGTACTTC. Translated, it gives CASSQRLAGGQLQETQYF.

This rearrangement joins TRBV4-2 to TRBJ2-5; TRBD1 might be the D (6 bases). This CDR3 has 17 residues. Germline lookup yields CDR1 LGHNA and CDR2 YNFKEQ. Trimming left V 4 bases short and J 4 bases short, with 22 bases between. CDR3 loop: CASSPKVSQGKGETQYF. CDR3 nucleotides: TGTGCCAGCAGCCCTAAGGTGTCACAGGGTAAAGGAGAGACCCAGTACTTC.

This clone has only a few counts. The V and J genes are TRBV6-5 and TRBJ1-4; possible D gene TRBD1, 6 bases. From germline, CDR1 is MNHEY and CDR2 SVGAGI. The CDR3 is made up of 14 amino acids. The germline V and J ends were trimmed by 6 bases and 7 bases, with 15 bases remaining between them. The CDR3 sequence: CASSRGGSGEKLFF. The CDR3 DNA is TGTGCCAGCAGCCGGGGGGGCTCTGGTGAAAAACTGTTTTTT.

In its sample, this clone was seen once. The chain joins TRBV6-5 to TRBJ1-5; a weak D match, TRBD1 (6 bases). The CDR3 sequence is 15 residues long. Germline-derived CDR1 and CDR2 are MNHEY and SVGAGI. Trimming shortened V by 2 bases and J by 8 bases, and 16 bases separated the two germline ends. Written as DNA, the CDR3 is TGTGCCAGCAGTTACGGCGGGGGGCCGGCAGAGCCCCAGCATTTT. This gives the protein CASSYGGGPAEPQHF.

The rearrangement joins TRBV5-4 to TRBJ2-1; TRBD2 matches 10 bases. The CDR3 runs 15 residues. The germline V gene encodes CDR1 SGHNT and CDR2 YYREEE (reference sequence). The V gene end was trimmed by 4 bases and the J gene end by 7 bases; junction bases not matched to a gene: 8. The CDR3 DNA sequence: TGTGCCAGCAGCAGCGGGGGGGCATTCAGGAATGAGCAGTTCTTC. Protein: CASSSGGAFRNEQFF.

This chain connects TRBV4-1 to TRBJ1-6, with a tentative D call TRBD1 (6 bases). V was pared by 0 bases and J by 10 bases, with 16 bases between. This CDR3 comprises 16 residues. The germline V gene encodes CDR1 MGHRA and CDR2 YSYEKL. In DNA, the CDR3 is TGCGCCAGCAGCCAAGATGCGACAGGAAGGGGGTCACCCCTCCACTTT. Protein sequence: CASSQDATGRGSPLHF.

The gene calls are TRBV10-3 and TRBJ1-2; 7 bases are shared with TRBD1. The V gene end was trimmed by 1 base and the J gene end by 8 bases; junction bases not matched to a gene: 4. CDR3 size: 13 residues. Germline CDR1 reads ENHRY; CDR2 reads SYGVKD. The CDR3 nucleotides are TGTGCCATCAGTGAGTGGGACAGTGGAGGCTACACCTTC. This gives the protein CAISEWDSGGYTF.

The chain employs TRBV21-1 and TRBJ1-1. TRBV21-1 is labeled a pseudogene. The CDR3 totals 16 residues. The CDR3 region is CASSKRVPGRSTEAFF. The CDR3 bases are TGTGCCAGCAGCAAAAGGGTCCCGGGGAGGAGCACTGAAGCTTTCTTT.

This chain joins TRBV19 and TRBJ2-7, with D tentatively TRBD1 (6 bases). The CDR3 totals 12 residues. Trimming removed 5 bases from V and 5 bases from J, with 10 bases in between. Per germline, CDR1 LNHDA and CDR2 SQIVND (reference sequence). This chain's CDR3 is CASSPRGHEQYF. The CDR3 nucleotides read TGTGCCAGTAGTCCCAGGGGCCACGAGCAGTACTTC.

The gene calls are TRBV9 and TRBJ1-6, with D unclear. Germline CDR1 reads SGDLS; CDR2 reads YYNGEE. Between the trimmed V and J ends, which lost 7 bases and 9 bases, there was a span of 17 bases. This CDR3 has 14 residues. The chain's CDR3 is CASGAETRGSPLHF. DNA for the CDR3: TGTGCCAGCGGAGCAGAGACCCGGGGTTCACCCCTCCACTTT.

The chain is built from TRBV6-5 and TRBJ2-1; 13 bases fit TRBD2. This CDR3 region has 16 residues. The junction had 3 bases not matched to a gene; V was cut back by 1 base and J by 6 bases. From germline, CDR1 is MNHEY and CDR2 SVGAGI. CDR3 loop: CASSYLRLAGGNEQFF. The DNA for the CDR3 is TGTGCCAGCAGTTACTTGCGACTAGCGGGGGGCAATGAGCAGTTCTTC.

The chain is built from TRBV5-4 and TRBJ1-4, with 8 bases matching TRBD1. The CDR3 is 14 amino acids. CDR1 is SGHNT, CDR2 YYREEE, per germline (reference sequence). With 4 bases clipped from V and 8 bases from J, the junction kept 7 bases outside the gene matches. For the CDR3, the DNA is TGTGCCAGCAGCCCGCTCGGGACAGGAGAAAAACTGTTTTTT. It specifies CASSPLGTGEKLFF.

V gene TRBV19 combines with J gene TRBJ2-1; 9 positions agree with TRBD2. The CDR3 is 15 amino acids. V shed 3 bases, J shed 6 bases, and the junction held 6 bases outside the gene matches. CDR1 is LNHDA, CDR2 SQIVND, per germline (reference sequence). CDR3 residues: CASSIYSGGANEQFF. The DNA for the CDR3 is TGTGCCAGTAGTATCTATAGCGGGGGAGCCAATGAGCAGTTCTTC.